A single sample is the source of the 15 T cell receptor beta chains below, sequenced in a study of control samples from healthy donors and cancer patients. Here immunoSEQ multiplex PCR was the method, and the copy in TCRdb shows in-frame clones only, minus some. The top ten clones hold nearly 2.5% of a sample with fewer than 60,000 clones, 95% of them seen once. The sample consisted of blood. The source of these receptors is a man between 25 and 39 years old in good health.

This clone is a singleton in its sample. V gene TRBV5-6 combines with J gene TRBJ1-3, with 7 bases lining up with TRBD1. The CDR3 is made up of 15 amino acids. Germline lookup yields CDR1 SGHDT and CDR2 YYEEEE. The junction had 3 bases not matched to a gene; V was cut back by 3 bases and J by 0 bases. The CDR3 DNA is TGTGCCAGCAGCTCCGGGACAGTCTCTGGAAACACCATATATTTT. It codes for CASSSGTVSGNTIYF.

The V and J genes are TRBV6-5 and TRBJ1-1; no clear D gene. CDR3 size: 16 residues. V shed 0 bases and J shed 1 base, with 12 bases lying between them. CDR1 and CDR2 from the germline V gene are MNHEY and SVGAGI. The CDR3 spells CASSYSGARGNTEAFF. CDR3 in DNA: TGTGCCAGCAGTTACTCGGGCGCCCGAGGGAACACTGAAGCTTTCTTT.

V is TRBV6-5 and J is TRBJ2-1; D ambiguous. Trimming left V 0 bases short and J 6 bases short, with 12 bases between. Germline CDR1 and CDR2: MNHEY and SVGAGI. This CDR3 contains 15 residues. CDR3 residues: CASSYSLSTGNEQFF. The CDR3, as DNA: TGTGCCAGCAGTTACTCGCTTTCGACGGGCAATGAGCAGTTCTTC.

The CDR3 region has the DNA TGTGCCAGCAGCTTAGTGGGGGGGTGGACTGAAGCTTTCTTT. As protein: CASSLVGGWTEAFF. The gene calls are TRBV7-9 and TRBJ1-1; D is perhaps TRBD1 (5 bases). Per germline, CDR1 SEHNR and CDR2 FQNEAQ (reference sequence). This CDR3 region has 14 residues. V lost 1 base, J lost 5 bases, and 11 bases lay in between.

The rearrangement uses TRBV6-1 and TRBJ1-1; D call uncertain. This CDR3 has 16 residues. Germline loops: CDR1 MNHNS, CDR2 SASEGT. Trimming took 3 bases from V and 0 from J, leaving 14 bases between them. The CDR3 DNA follows: TGTGCCAGCAGTGACCCCCATGTGGGCGTGAACACTGAAGCTTTCTTT. Its protein product is CASSDPHVGVNTEAFF.

The chain employs TRBV12-3 or TRBV12-4 and TRBJ1-5; no reliable D call. The CDR3 is 12 residues long. The germline V and J ends were trimmed by 3 bases and 9 bases, with 9 bases remaining between them. CDR3 DNA sequence: TGTGCCAGCAGTTTGGCCGTACGGCCCCAGCATTTT. Translated: CASSLAVRPQHF.

The chain links TRBV27 to TRBJ1-1, with D maybe TRBD1 (6 bases). Germline CDR1 is MNHEY and CDR2 is SMNVEV (reference sequence). The CDR3 length is 16 residues. Trimming removed 6 bases from V and 1 base from J, with 18 bases in between. Here the CDR3 reads CASRYHPIQGNTEAFF. CDR3 DNA sequence: TGTGCCAGCAGATACCACCCAATACAGGGGAACACTGAAGCTTTCTTT.

The V call is TRBV7-9, the J call TRBJ2-3; D tentatively reads TRBD1 or TRBD2 (6 bases each). Looked up from germline, CDR1 is SEHNR and CDR2 is FQNEAQ (reference sequence). This CDR3 contains 15 residues. Trimming left V 1 base short and J 6 bases short, with 14 bases between. The CDR3, as DNA: TGTGCCAGCAGCTTAGAACGGGGGCCCTCCGATACGCAGTATTTT. Protein product: CASSLERGPSDTQYF.

CDR3 DNA sequence: TGTGCCAGCAGTGAAACCAGGGGGTCCGAGCAGTACTTC. Amino acids: CASSETRGSEQYF. V usage is TRBV6-4 and J usage is TRBJ2-7, with TRBD1 matching over 7 bases. J was trimmed by 6 bases and V by 3 bases; bases with no gene match: 5. Germline V gene data show CDR1 as MRHNA and CDR2 as SNTAGT. The CDR3 sequence is 13 residues long.

Here the CDR3 DNA reads TGTGCCAGCTCTCCTGGACAGGGCGCGGGGAGTGAGCAGTTCTTC. It translates to CASSPGQGAGSEQFF. The gene calls are TRBV18 and TRBJ2-1, with 8 bases matching TRBD1. Looked up from germline, CDR1 is KGHSH and CDR2 is LQKENI. V trimming: 6 bases; J trimming: 9 bases; junction bases outside the gene matches: 13. There are 15 residues in the CDR3.

The sample holds one count of this clone. This chain connects TRBV6-5 to TRBJ1-2; TRBD1 is a possible D gene (6 bases). V lost 6 bases, J lost 6 bases, and 14 bases lay in between. Germline values: CDR1 MNHEY, CDR2 SVGAGI. The CDR3 extends over 13 amino acids. CDR3 in DNA: TGTGCCAGCAGACTCGGACAGTCGAATGGCTACACCTTC. This encodes CASRLGQSNGYTF.

The chain recombines TRBV28 with TRBJ2-5; 13 nucleotides align to TRBD2. V shed 5 bases and J 5 bases; nucleotides not matched to a gene: 5. The V gene's germline CDR1 is MDHEN and CDR2 SYDVKM. The length of the CDR3 is 15 residues. The CDR3 sequence: CASSAGLAGIETQYF. Here the CDR3 DNA reads TGTGCCAGCAGTGCGGGACTAGCGGGAATTGAGACCCAGTACTTC.

The rearrangement links TRBV11-2 to TRBJ2-3, with 9 positions matching TRBD2. V was clipped by 0 bases and J by 2 bases; unmatched bases: 3. In germline, CDR1 is SGHAT, CDR2 FQNNGV. The CDR3 is 16 residues long. CDR3 sequence reads: CASSLESGRITDTQYF. CDR3 bases: TGTGCCAGCAGCTTAGAAAGCGGGAGGATCACAGATACGCAGTATTTT.

This clone has just one count. The V and J genes are TRBV6-1 and TRBJ2-7; D is unclear. Trimming stripped 0 bases from V and 3 bases from J, with 9 bases between. CDR3 length: 14 amino acids. In germline, CDR1 is MNHNS, CDR2 SASEGT. In DNA, the CDR3 is TGTGCCAGCAGTGAAGCGCAGGACGGCTACGAGCAGTACTTC. Translation gives CASSEAQDGYEQYF.

V is TRBV7-9 and J is TRBJ1-1, with a possible D match to TRBD1 (5 bases). Germline V gene sequence: CDR1 SEHNR, CDR2 FQNEAQ (reference sequence). The CDR3 is made up of 15 amino acids. V lost 1 base and J lost 4, with 13 bases in between. The CDR3 nucleotides read TGTGCCAGCAGCTTAGGGGCAGGGTCAGGCACTGAAGCTTTCTTT. As protein: CASSLGAGSGTEAFF.